This paragraph covers one T cell receptor beta chain sequence. Antigen specificity is unknown. This record comes from a study of cytomegalovirus exposure and HLA in healthy donors. The PCR made use of 60 Vbeta and 13 Jbeta primers. Only in-frame clones appear in the TCRdb table, and some are missing; sequencing was by immunoSEQ multiplex PCR. The sample has about 91,000 clones, more than 75% seen once. General study findings and limits: Per a prior analysis, the majority of TCR beta V segments were productive roughly 87% or roughly 30% of the time.

The CDR3 contains 15 residues. CDR1 is LGHNA, CDR2 YNFKEQ, per germline. The V and J ends lost 0 bases and 4 bases, in that order; junction bases with no gene match: 6. The origin of this receptor is a man aged 25 to 40 in good health and CMV-seropositive. Sequences were obtained from PBMCs. The chain carries TRBV4-2 and TRBJ2-7; 7 bases map to TRBD1. DNA of the CDR3: TGTGCCAGCAGCCAAGAGACAGGGAATGTGTACGAGCAGTACTTC. It yields the protein CASSQETGNVYEQYF.